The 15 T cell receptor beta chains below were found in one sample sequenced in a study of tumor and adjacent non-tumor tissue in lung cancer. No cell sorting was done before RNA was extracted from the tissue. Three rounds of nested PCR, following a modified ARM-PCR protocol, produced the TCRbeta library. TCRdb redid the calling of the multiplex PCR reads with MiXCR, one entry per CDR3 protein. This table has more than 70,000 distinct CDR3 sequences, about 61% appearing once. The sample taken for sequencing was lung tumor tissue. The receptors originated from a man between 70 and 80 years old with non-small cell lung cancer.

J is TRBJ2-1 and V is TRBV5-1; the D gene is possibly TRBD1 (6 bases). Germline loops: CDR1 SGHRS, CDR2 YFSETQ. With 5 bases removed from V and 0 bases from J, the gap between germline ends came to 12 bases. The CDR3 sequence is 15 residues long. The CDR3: CASRRTARSYNEQFF. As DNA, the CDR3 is TGCGCCAGCAGGCGGACAGCACGCTCCTACAATGAGCAGTTCTTC.

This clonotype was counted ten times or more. The CDR3 spells CASSVGQGVKLFF. The DNA of the CDR3 is TGTGCCAGCAGCGTTGGACAGGGCGTCAAACTGTTTTTT. This chain joins TRBV7-9 and TRBJ1-4, with TRBD1 matching 8 bases. J was trimmed by 11 bases and V by 5 bases; bases with no gene match: 7. The germline V gene has CDR1 SEHNR and CDR2 FQNEAQ (reference sequence). This CDR3 region has 13 residues.

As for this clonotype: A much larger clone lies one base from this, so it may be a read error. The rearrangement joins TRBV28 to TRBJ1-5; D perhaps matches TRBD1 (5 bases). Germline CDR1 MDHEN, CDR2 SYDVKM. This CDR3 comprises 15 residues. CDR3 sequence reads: CVSSESGNSNQPQHF. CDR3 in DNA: TGTGTCAGCAGTGAGTCAGGGAATAGCAATCAGCCCCAGCATTTT. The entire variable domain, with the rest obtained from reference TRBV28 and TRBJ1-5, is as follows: DVKVTQSSRYLVKRTGEKVFLECVQDMDHENMFWYRQDPGLGLRLIYFSYDVKMKEKGDIPEGYSVSREKKERFSLILESASTNQTSMYLCVSSESGNSNQPQHFGDGTRLSIL.

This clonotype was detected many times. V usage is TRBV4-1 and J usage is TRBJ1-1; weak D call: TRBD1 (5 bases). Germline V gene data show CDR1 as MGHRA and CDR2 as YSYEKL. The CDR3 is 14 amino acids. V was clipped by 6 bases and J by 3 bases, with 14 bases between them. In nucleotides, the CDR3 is TGCGCCAGCAGACCGGGACCGACATACACTGAAGCTTTCTTT. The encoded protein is CASRPGPTYTEAFF.

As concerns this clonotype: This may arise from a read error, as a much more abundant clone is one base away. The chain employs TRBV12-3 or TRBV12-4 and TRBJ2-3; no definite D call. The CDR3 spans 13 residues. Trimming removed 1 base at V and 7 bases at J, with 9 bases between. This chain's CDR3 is CASSLDIPNTQYF. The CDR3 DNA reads TGTGCCAGCAGTTTAGATATCCCAAATACGCAGTATTTT.

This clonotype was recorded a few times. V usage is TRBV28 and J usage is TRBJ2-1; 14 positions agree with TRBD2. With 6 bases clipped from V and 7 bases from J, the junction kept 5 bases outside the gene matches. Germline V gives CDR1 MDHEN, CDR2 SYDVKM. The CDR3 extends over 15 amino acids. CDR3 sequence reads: CASRLRTSGGNEQFF. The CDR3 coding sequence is TGTGCCAGCAGGTTACGGACTAGCGGGGGGAATGAGCAGTTCTTC.

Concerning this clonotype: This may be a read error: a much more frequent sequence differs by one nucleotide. The CDR3: CSARDLRQLQHF. In DNA form, the CDR3 reads TGCAGTGCTAGAGATCTTAGGCAGCTCCAGCATTTT. The V gene is TRBV20-1, the J gene TRBJ1-5; no reliable D call. Germline lookup yields CDR1 DFQATT and CDR2 SNEGSKA (reference sequence). The CDR3 spans 12 residues.

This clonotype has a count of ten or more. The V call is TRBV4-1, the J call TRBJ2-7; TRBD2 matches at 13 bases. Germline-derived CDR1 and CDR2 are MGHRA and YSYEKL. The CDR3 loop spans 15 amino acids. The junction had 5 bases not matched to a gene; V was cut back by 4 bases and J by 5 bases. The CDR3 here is CASSLRTSGSDEQYF. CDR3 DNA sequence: TGCGCCAGCAGCCTCCGGACTAGCGGGAGTGACGAGCAGTACTTC.

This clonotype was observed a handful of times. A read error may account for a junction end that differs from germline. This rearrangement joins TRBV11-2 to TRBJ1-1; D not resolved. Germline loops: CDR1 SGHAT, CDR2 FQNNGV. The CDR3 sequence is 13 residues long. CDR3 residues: CVSSLGANTEAFF. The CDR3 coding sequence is TGTGTCAGCAGCTTAGGAGCCAACACTGAAGCTTTCTTT.

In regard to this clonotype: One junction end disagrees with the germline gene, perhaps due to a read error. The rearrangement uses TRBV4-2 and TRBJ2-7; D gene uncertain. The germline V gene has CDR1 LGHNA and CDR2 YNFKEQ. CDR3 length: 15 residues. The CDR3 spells CVSSQKVVLVYEQYF. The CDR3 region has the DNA TGTGTCAGCAGCCAAAAGGTGGTCTTGGTCTACGAGCAGTACTTC.

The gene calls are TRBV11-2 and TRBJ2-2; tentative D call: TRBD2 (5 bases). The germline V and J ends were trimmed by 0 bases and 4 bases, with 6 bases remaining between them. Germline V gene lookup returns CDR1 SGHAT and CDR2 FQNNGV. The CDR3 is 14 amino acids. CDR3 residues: CASSLDTSTGELFF. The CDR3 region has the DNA TGTGCCAGCAGCTTAGATACTAGCACCGGGGAGCTGTTTTTT. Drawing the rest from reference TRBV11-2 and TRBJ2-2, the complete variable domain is EAGVAQSPRYKIIEKRQSVAFWCNPISGHATLYWYQQILGQGPKLLIQFQNNGVVDDSQLPKDRFSAERLKGVDSTLKIQPAKLEDSAVYLCASSLDTSTGELFFGEGSRLTVL.

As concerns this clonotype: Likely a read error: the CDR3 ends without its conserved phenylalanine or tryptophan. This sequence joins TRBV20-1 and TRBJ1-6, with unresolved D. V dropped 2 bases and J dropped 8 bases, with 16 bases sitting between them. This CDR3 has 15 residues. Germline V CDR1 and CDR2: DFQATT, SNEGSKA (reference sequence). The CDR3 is CSARSPRIPDSPLHI. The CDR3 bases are TGCAGTGCTAGATCCCCGCGGATACCGGATTCACCCCTCCACATT.

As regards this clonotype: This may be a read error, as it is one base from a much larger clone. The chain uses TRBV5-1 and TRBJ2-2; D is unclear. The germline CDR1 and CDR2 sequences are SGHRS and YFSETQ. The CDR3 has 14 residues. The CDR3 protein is CACSTWTHTGELFF. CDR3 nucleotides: TGCGCCTGCAGCACCTGGACCCACACCGGGGAGCTGTTTTTT.

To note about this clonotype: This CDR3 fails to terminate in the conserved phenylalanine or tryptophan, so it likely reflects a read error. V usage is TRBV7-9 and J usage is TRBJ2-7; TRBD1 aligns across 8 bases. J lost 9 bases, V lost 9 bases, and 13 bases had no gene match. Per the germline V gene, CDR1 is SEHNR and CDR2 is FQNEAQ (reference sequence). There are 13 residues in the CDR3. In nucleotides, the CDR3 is TGTGCCAGTGGCGTAGGACAGGGTTTGGTGCAGTACTTA. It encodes CASGVGQGLVQYL.

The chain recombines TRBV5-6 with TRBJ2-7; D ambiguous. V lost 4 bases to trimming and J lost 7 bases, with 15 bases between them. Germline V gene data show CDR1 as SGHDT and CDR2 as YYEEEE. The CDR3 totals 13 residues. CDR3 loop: CASSRVARSEQYF. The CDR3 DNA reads TGTGCCAGCAGCCGTGTTGCCAGAAGTGAGCAGTACTTC.